This TCR beta chain derives from a study of shared clonotypes between healthy human individuals. For the study at large: Each donor had three CD4 naive, three CD4 memory, two CD8 naive and one CD8 memory plate.

Clones were sequenced by immunoSEQ multiplex PCR, and TCRdb holds only the in-frame ones, with some missing. In the table there are about 1.5 million clones, approximately 98% of which are singletons. Findings and limits, study-wide: Among donors, clonotype sharing was expected to be affected by sequencing depth. Some clonotypes were shared by all four sorted-subset donors, while others were not shared. The non-shared ones had lower generation probabilities than the shared ones.

From its first to its last residue, the CDR3 has 18 amino acids. Germline CDR1 MDHEN, CDR2 SYDVKM. As for this clone: The antigen is unknown. No DNA is shown, since the ends of the CDR3 on it are uncertain; the CDR3 is the one TCRdb lists.

The chain has TRBV28 and TRBJ2-3; TRBD1 is the table's D call and was not checked against the DNA. Sequencing used naive CD4+ T cells sorted from blood. Documented subset: CD45RA+ positively selected. This TCR was recovered from a man aged 25-45 years in good health. CDR3 region: CASSSSGTGFGILDTQYF.